This T cell receptor (beta chain) stems from a study of Ad26.COV2.S vaccination and SARS-CoV-2 variants. The overall study: In the COV1001 trial, the donor was in the Ad26.COV2.S arm.

To note about this clone: Its matching antigen is unknown.

From germline, CDR1 is SGHAT and CDR2 FQDESV (reference sequence). V was pared by 0 bases and J by 2 bases, with 4 bases of the junction left unmatched. CDR3 size: 15 residues. Treatment specified: 15 to 20 received Ad26.COV2.S at low or high dose, single or two shots; five or six received placebo; per-sample allocation not given. Samples were taken on day 63 after the first vaccine or placebo injection. Aged 18-55 years, donor was enrolled in Boston around 2020. Vaccine was an Ad26 vector expressing Wuhan-strain SARS-CoV-2 spike. Produced via immunoSEQ multiplex PCR; TCRdb's table is partial and in-frame only. The data show 300,000 to 350,000 clones, 75% to 90% seen once. Study results and caveats: Measurement of non-spike TCR breadth gave similar results in vaccine and placebo recipients.

The material sequenced was peripheral blood, taken in a trial of Ad26.COV2.S vaccine versus placebo. The chain employs TRBV11-1 and TRBJ2-7; 7 bases line up with TRBD1. The receptor was derived from a person aged 18 to 59 who received the Ad26.COV2.S COVID-19 vaccine or a placebo. CDR3 sequence: CASSLAGTAPYEQYF. The DNA for the CDR3 is TGTGCCAGCAGCTTAGCCGGGACAGCCCCCTACGAGCAGTACTTC.